The source of this TCR beta chain is a study of PD-1 blockade in classical Hodgkin lymphoma. Overall study: Patients were administered nivolumab (3 mg/kg intravenously) every 2 weeks. Study results and limitations: Complete responders' baseline diversity resembled that of newly diagnosed patients.

Time point meaning: cycle 4 day 1 (C4D1), after more than 5 weeks of nivolumab. Every patient had relapsed following autologous stem cell transplantation, and cohorts differed in brentuximab vedotin exposure. This clone was recorded once. Antigen: not known. There are 13 residues in the CDR3. The germline V gene encodes CDR1 SEHNR and CDR2 FQNEAQ (reference sequence). Trimming stripped 5 bases from V and 11 bases from J, with 18 bases between. Sequencing was performed with immunoSEQ multiplex PCR; in TCRdb, only in-frame clones are kept and a portion is missing. Found here are 50,000 to 65,000 clones, 91% of them singletons; the top ten hold 9% to 12%.

The sample in question was peripheral blood mononuclear cells (PBMCs), obtained before the fourth cycle of nivolumab. This TCR was recovered from a human donor with classical Hodgkin lymphoma. This chain joins TRBV7-9 and TRBJ1-2, with a weak D call TRBD1 (6 bases). This CDR3 reads CASSGRQVLGYTF. CDR3 DNA sequence: TGTGCCAGCAGCGGTAGACAGGTCCTCGGGTACACCTTC.